One and the same sample provided the 19 T cell receptor beta chains below, sequenced in a study of T cell repertoires in cytomegalovirus infection (dated by TCRdb to between 2017 and 2020). Sequencing took place on an Illumina HiSeq 1500. The public reads were run again by TCRdb, first through fastp at Q25 and then through MiXCR, and only productive beta chains were kept. Each record represents a unique CDR3 protein, reported with the most common genes and DNA among its rows. Within this sample are 100,000 to 150,000 distinct CDR3 sequences, with roughly 9% of them counted one time only. 10% of the sample is in the top ten clones. The sequencing sample was made of PBMCs. These TCRs come from a human donor in good health (CMV status not recorded). Some clones in this sample may be carry-over from other donors' samples.

This clonotype has a count of ten or more. The chain couples TRBV2 to TRBJ1-5; D unresolved. V lost 3 bases and J lost 0, with 6 bases in between. Germline V gives CDR1 SNHLY, CDR2 FYNNEI. There are 14 residues in the CDR3. In nucleotides, the CDR3 is TGTGCCAGCAGTGACGCCTTTAGCAATCAGCCCCAGCATTTT. Residues: CASSDAFSNQPQHF.

At least ten counts were recorded for this clonotype. This chain joins TRBV4-1 and TRBJ1-5; D is ambiguous. Trimming took off 6 bases at V and 11 bases at J, with 11 bases between the two ends. The germline V gene encodes CDR1 MGHRA and CDR2 YSYEKL. CDR3 size: 11 residues. The CDR3 sequence: CASRQPGSQHF. In nucleotides, the CDR3 is TGCGCCAGCAGACAACCGGGCTCCCAGCATTTT.

Only a few counts were recorded for this clonotype. V usage is TRBV10-3 and J usage is TRBJ2-1; 10 bases line up with TRBD2. From germline, CDR1 is ENHRY and CDR2 SYGVKD. This CDR3 comprises 14 residues. V trimming: 5 bases; J trimming: 5 bases; junction bases outside the gene matches: 3. In DNA, the CDR3 is TGTGCCATCAGTCTAGCGGGGGCAAACAATGAGCAGTTCTTC. It yields the protein CAISLAGANNEQFF.

The table lists this clonotype with many counts. This rearrangement joins TRBV2 to TRBJ1-4; 8 bases are shared with TRBD1. Germline V gene lookup returns CDR1 SNHLY and CDR2 FYNNEI. The trim removed 6 bases at V and 1 base at J, leaving 13 bases unmatched. The length of the CDR3 is 18 residues. CDR3 region: CASRVSGQGKETNEKLFF. CDR3 bases: TGTGCCAGCAGGGTCTCCGGACAGGGAAAGGAAACTAATGAAAAACTGTTTTTT. The whole variable domain, remainder taken from reference TRBV2 and TRBJ1-4, is EPEVTQTPSHQVTQMGQEVILRCVPISNHLYFYWYRQILGQKVEFLVSFYNNEISEKSEIFDDQFSVERPDGSNFTLKIRSTKLEDSAMYFCASRVSGQGKETNEKLFFGSGTQLSVL.

The chain uses TRBV7-9 and TRBJ2-7; D might be TRBD1 or TRBD2, each matching 6 bases. Looked up from germline, CDR1 is SEHNR and CDR2 is FQNEAQ (reference sequence). This CDR3 spans 12 amino acids. Deletions cut 3 bases from V and 6 bases from J, with 9 bases between. The CDR3 bases are TGTGCCAGCAGCTTCAGGGGAGGCGAGCAGTACTTC. Translating it yields CASSFRGGEQYF.

V is TRBV10-3 and J is TRBJ2-5; 8 bases agree with TRBD2. The V and J ends lost 6 bases and 4 bases, in that order; junction bases with no gene match: 10. CDR3 length equals 15 residues. Germline V gene sequence: CDR1 ENHRY, CDR2 SYGVKD. The CDR3 spells CAIRDQRAGGETQYF. CDR3 nucleotide sequence: TGTGCCATCAGGGATCAGCGTGCGGGGGGAGAGACCCAGTACTTC.

A word on this clonotype: This may be a read error, as it is one base from a much larger clone. The chain uses TRBV14 and TRBJ1-2; TRBD1 aligns across 7 bases. The CDR3 covers 15 residues. J lost 4 bases, V lost 1 base, and 6 bases had no gene match. Germline CDR1 reads SGHDN; CDR2 reads FVKESK. CDR3 in DNA: TGTGCCAGCAGCCAAGGGCCAGGGGGTTTCTATGGCTACACCTTC. Translated: CASSQGPGGFYGYTF. Full variable domain (missing parts from reference TRBV14 and TRBJ1-2): EAGVTQFPSHSVIEKGQTVTLRCDPISGHDNLYWYRRVMGKEIKFLLHFVKESKQDESGMPNNRFLAERTGGTYSTLKVQPAELEDSGVYFCASSQGPGGFYGYTFGSGTRLTVV.

This clonotype was seen ten or more times. The chain has TRBV4-1 and TRBJ2-3; 9 nucleotides align to TRBD2. The V and J ends lost 1 base and 0 bases, in that order; junction bases with no gene match: 5. This CDR3 contains 17 residues. The germline CDR1 and CDR2 sequences are MGHRA and YSYEKL. The CDR3 region is CASSQALSGSSTDTQYF. CDR3 DNA sequence: TGCGCCAGCAGCCAAGCCCTTAGCGGGAGTAGCACAGATACGCAGTATTTT.

This clonotype was seen at least ten times. CDR3 nucleotide sequence: TGCAGTGCTCCTCGTTTAGGGGCCGGATTTCAAGAGACCCAGTACTTC. It encodes CSAPRLGAGFQETQYF. The chain links TRBV20-1 to TRBJ2-5; TRBD1 is a possible D gene (5 bases). There are 16 residues in the CDR3. Trimming stripped 5 bases from V and 2 bases from J, with 21 bases between. Germline values: CDR1 DFQATT, CDR2 SNEGSKA (reference sequence).

Many counts were recorded for this clonotype. J is TRBJ2-1 and V is TRBV7-2; D possibly corresponds to TRBD1 (6 bases). The CDR3 has 15 residues. Germline loops: CDR1 SGHTA, CDR2 FQGNSA. The V and J ends lost 5 bases and 9 bases respectively, with 20 bases between them. The CDR3 is CASSLFRGKGGEQFF. The CDR3 coding sequence is TGTGCCAGCAGCCTCTTCCGAGGGAAAGGGGGTGAGCAGTTCTTC.

This clonotype was seen at least ten times. V is TRBV6-6 and J is TRBJ1-1, with D possibly matching TRBD1 (5 bases). The CDR3 contains 14 residues. The germline CDR1 and CDR2 sequences are MNHNY and SVGAGI (reference sequence). The V gene lost 8 bases and the J gene lost 0 bases, with 13 bases spanning the gap. CDR3 residues: CASGDSRLNTEAFF. The CDR3 nucleotides read TGTGCCAGCGGAGACAGCCGATTGAACACTGAAGCTTTCTTT.

This clonotype has a count of ten or more. The V and J genes are TRBV2 and TRBJ2-5; D might be TRBD1 (6 bases). Germline assignment: CDR1 SNHLY and CDR2 FYNNEI. This CDR3 contains 14 residues. V gave up 5 bases and J gave up 2 bases, with 12 bases separating them. CDR3 DNA sequence: TGTGCCAGCAGTCGGCCGGGACAACAAGAGACCCAGTACTTC. It codes for CASSRPGQQETQYF.

By share of the sample, this clonotype is medium-sized. The chain recombines TRBV7-2 with TRBJ1-1; D unresolved. V was cut by 1 base and J by 11 bases, with 14 bases left in between. The CDR3 runs 13 residues. Germline CDR1 is SGHTA and CDR2 is FQGNSA. The DNA of the CDR3 is TGTGCCAGCAGCTTAGGTCCCGGCCCTTCGGCTTTCTTT. Translating gives CASSLGPGPSAFF.

This clonotype was observed a handful of times. The chain combines TRBV27 with TRBJ2-7; 8 bases agree with TRBD2. There are 13 residues in the CDR3. Losses at the gene ends were 6 bases for V and 2 bases for J; bases not matched to a gene: 3. CDR1 is MNHEY, CDR2 SMNVEV, per germline (reference sequence). CDR3 residues: CASSAGGTYEQYF. In nucleotides, the CDR3 is TGTGCCAGCAGCGCGGGGGGCACCTACGAGCAGTACTTC.

This chain joins TRBV2 and TRBJ2-2; D may be TRBD1 (6 bases). Germline-derived CDR1 and CDR2 are SNHLY and FYNNEI. Trimming left V 7 bases short and J 2 bases short, with 8 bases between. There are 13 residues in the CDR3. The CDR3 sequence is CASKGQNTGELFF. CDR3 DNA sequence: TGTGCCAGCAAGGGACAAAACACCGGGGAGCTGTTTTTT.

This chain joins TRBV12-3 or TRBV12-4 and TRBJ1-2, with TRBD1 matching over 8 bases. CDR3 length equals 12 residues. The trim removed 5 bases at V and 8 bases at J, leaving 4 bases unmatched. The CDR3 DNA is TGTGCCAGCAGTCGGACAGGGATCGGCTACACCTTC. This gives the protein CASSRTGIGYTF.

This clonotype was seen many times. The genes are TRBV7-2 and TRBJ1-4, with 8 bases that match TRBD1. Germline CDR1 reads SGHTA; CDR2 reads FQGNSA. CDR3 length equals 15 residues. V shed 5 bases and J 4 bases; nucleotides not matched to a gene: 6. The CDR3 spells CASSGRTGSNEKLFF. As DNA, the CDR3 is TGTGCCAGCAGCGGCCGGACAGGGAGTAATGAAAAACTGTTTTTT.

This clonotype was recorded at least ten times. The chain carries TRBV4-1 and TRBJ2-7, with 8 bases that match TRBD1. This CDR3 is 17 amino acids long. The V and J ends lost 0 bases and 0 bases, in that order; junction bases with no gene match: 7. In germline, CDR1 is MGHRA, CDR2 YSYEKL. The CDR3 DNA reads TGCGCCAGCAGCCAAGATCGACAGGGGCCCTCCTCCTACGAGCAGTACTTC. Translated, it gives CASSQDRQGPSSYEQYF.

This clonotype was seen at least ten times. CDR3 loop: CASRQTGTGRNEQFF. CDR3 DNA sequence: TGTGCCAGCAGACAAACCGGGACAGGGAGGAATGAGCAGTTCTTC. The rearrangement uses TRBV6-2 or TRBV6-3 and TRBJ2-1; 9 bases line up with TRBD1. CDR3 size: 15 residues. V gave up 6 bases and J gave up 7 bases; unmatched junction bases: 10. Germline V lookup: CDR1 MNHEY, CDR2 SVGEGT.